This T cell receptor beta chain comes out of a study of T cell responses to AZD1222 COVID-19 vaccine. Study information: Timing groups of about 4 and about 12 weeks for second doses were pooled. Study conclusions and caveats: Clonal diversity was possibly underestimated, and white British individuals and females predominated among donors. At baseline, seropositivity was found in only a handful of AZD1222 recipients.

Only in-frame clones appear in the TCRdb table, and some are missing; sequencing was by immunoSEQ multiplex PCR. Among 65,000 to 95,000 clones listed, about 85% were seen once. V was clipped by 5 bases and J by 7 bases, with 12 bases between them. This CDR3 is built from 13 residues. Looked up from germline, CDR1 is SEHNR and CDR2 is FQNEAQ (reference sequence). Concerning this clone: Its antigen is not identified.

The sequence was obtained from an adult in good health. The material sequenced was peripheral blood, taken on day 0 of AZD1222 vaccination. V and J are TRBV7-9 and TRBJ1-5; weak D call: TRBD1 (6 bases). The CDR3 is CASSLGGDQPQHF. Written as DNA, the CDR3 is TGTGCCAGCAGCCTAGGGGGTGACCAGCCCCAGCATTTT.